Below, 20 T cell receptor beta chains from the same sample are listed, as sequenced in a study of blood T cell repertoires in COVID-19. Assay used: immunoSEQ multiplex PCR; TCRdb lists only in-frame clones, some missing. The sample has roughly 69,000 clones, 87% seen once. What was sequenced was peripheral blood. Receptors were obtained from a man over 45 with active COVID-19.

The genes are TRBV4-3 and TRBJ2-3; 7 bases are shared with TRBD1. V lost 2 bases and J lost 10; bases outside the gene matches: 6. Germline values: CDR1 LGHNA, CDR2 YSLEER. The CDR3 extends over 13 amino acids. The CDR3: CASSQRHRGAQYF. The CDR3 DNA reads as TGCGCCAGCAGCCAACGTCACAGGGGTGCGCAGTATTTT.

Many counts were recorded for this clone. This sequence joins TRBV2 and TRBJ2-1, with TRBD2 matching 7 bases. The CDR3 spans 16 residues. The junction had 14 bases not matched to a gene; V was cut back by 7 bases and J by 5 bases. Germline V CDR1 and CDR2: SNHLY, FYNNEI. This chain's CDR3 is CASIRLTGGVDNEQFF. The CDR3 nucleotides are TGTGCCAGCATCAGACTAACGGGGGGAGTTGACAATGAGCAGTTCTTC.

The chain combines TRBV28 with TRBJ1-2; 8 bases fit TRBD1. V trimming: 5 bases; J trimming: 0 bases; junction bases outside the gene matches: 5. This CDR3 is 15 amino acids long. From germline, CDR1 is MDHEN and CDR2 SYDVKM. CDR3 sequence (DNA): TGTGCCAGCAGTCCCGGGACAGGAGCTAACTATGGCTACACCTTC. Translated: CASSPGTGANYGYTF.

V and J are TRBV18 and TRBJ2-7; 10 bases line up with TRBD1. The CDR3 spans 16 residues. The V segment lost 2 bases and the J segment 6 bases; nucleotides outside the gene matches: 10. Germline V gene lookup returns CDR1 KGHSH and CDR2 LQKENI. CDR3 residues: CASSPLSVTGGGEQYF. CDR3 DNA: TGTGCCAGCTCACCATTAAGCGTGACAGGGGGCGGCGAGCAGTACTTC.

The J gene is TRBJ2-5, the V gene TRBV27; tentative D call: TRBD2 (6 bases). V was trimmed by 6 bases and J by 5 bases, leaving 16 bases between them. The CDR3 runs 14 residues. The germline gives CDR1 MNHEY, CDR2 SMNVEV (reference sequence). The CDR3 is CASSLGGSRETQYF. CDR3 in DNA: TGTGCCAGCAGCCTTGGGGGGTCCCGGGAGACCCAGTACTTC.

J is TRBJ2-3 and V is TRBV9; TRBD2 might be the D (6 bases). CDR1 is SGDLS, CDR2 YYNGEE, per germline. The CDR3 sequence is 14 residues long. Trimming took 4 bases from V and 2 from J, leaving 11 bases between them. CDR3 residues: CASSPRGTTDTQYF. CDR3 in DNA: TGTGCCAGCAGCCCCCGGGGGACCACAGATACGCAGTATTTT. The full variable domain, in which reference TRBV9 and TRBJ2-3 provide the parts outside the CDR3, is DSGVTQTPKHLITATGQRVTLRCSPRSGDLSVYWYQQSLDQGLQFLIQYYNGEERAKGNILERFSAQQFPDLHSELNLSSLELGDSALYFCASSPRGTTDTQYFGPGTRLTVL.

In this sample, this clone turned up a few times. The chain is built from TRBV5-1 and TRBJ1-2; D ambiguous. Deletions cut 0 bases from V and 8 bases from J, with 14 bases between. The germline CDR1 and CDR2 sequences are SGHRS and YFSETQ. CDR3 size: 14 residues. CDR3 protein: CASSLDPAGNGYTF. CDR3 sequence (DNA): TGCGCCAGCAGCTTGGATCCGGCCGGGAACGGCTACACCTTC.

The chain employs TRBV6-5 and TRBJ1-1; D is unresolved. Germline V CDR1 and CDR2: MNHEY, SVGAGI. CDR3 length equals 14 residues. The V end lost 6 bases, the J end lost 0 bases, and 11 bases lay between the germline ends. CDR3 in DNA: TGTGCCAGCAGCCGACGGAGTATGAACACTGAAGCTTTCTTT. This codes for CASSRRSMNTEAFF.

This clone came up once. The V call is TRBV20-1, the J call TRBJ2-7; possible D gene TRBD1, 5 bases. Germline lookup yields CDR1 DFQATT and CDR2 SNEGSKA (reference sequence). V shed 4 bases and J shed 4 bases, with 8 bases lying between them. The CDR3 is 11 residues long. CDR3 in amino acids: CSAIQDYEQYF. In nucleotides, the CDR3 is TGCAGTGCTATACAGGATTACGAGCAGTACTTC.

This chain links TRBV19 with TRBJ1-2; D unclear. The V end was cut by 4 bases, the J end by 0 bases, with 12 bases between. Germline assignment: CDR1 LNHDA and CDR2 SQIVND (reference sequence). The CDR3 contains 15 residues. The DNA of the CDR3 is TGTGCCAGTAGTAGTCCAGGACTAGCTAACTATGGCTACACCTTC. This sequence encodes CASSSPGLANYGYTF.

The CDR3 bases are TGTGCCAGCAGTTTATCGAGGAGGCACGGGGAGCAGTACTTC. Translation: CASSLSRRHGEQYF. The chain couples TRBV27 to TRBJ2-7, with a tentative D call TRBD2 (5 bases). CDR3 length: 14 amino acids. Germline CDR1 and CDR2: MNHEY and SMNVEV (reference sequence). V was cut by 0 bases and J by 7 bases, with 13 bases left in between.

The chain couples TRBV10-2 to TRBJ2-3; 7 bases align to TRBD2. The V and J ends lost 6 bases and 0 bases, in that order; junction bases with no gene match: 3. The CDR3 loop spans 14 amino acids. Germline V gene data show CDR1 as WSHSY and CDR2 as SAAADI. CDR3 protein: CASRRGGSTDTQYF. The CDR3 DNA follows: TGCGCCAGCAGGCGGGGAGGGAGCACAGATACGCAGTATTTT.

This chain uses TRBV21-1 with TRBJ1-5; TRBD1 reflects the table's D call only, with no check against the DNA. TRBV21-1 is a documented pseudogene. This CDR3 region has 18 residues. CDR3 DNA: TGTGCCAGCAGCAAACGATGGGGTGAAACAGGGGAGGTTCAGCCCCAGCATTTT. This encodes CASSKRWGETGEVQPQHF.

CDR3 region: CASRLGQGAYEQYF. For the CDR3, the DNA is TGTGCCAGCAGGCTGGGACAGGGGGCCTACGAGCAGTACTTC. The J gene is TRBJ2-7, the V gene TRBV7-2; the match to TRBD1 covers 11 bases. From germline, CDR1 is SGHTA and CDR2 FQGNSA. This CDR3 region has 14 residues. The trim removed 6 bases at V and 2 bases at J, leaving 3 bases unmatched.

This rearrangement joins TRBV6-6 to TRBJ2-7, with TRBD1 matching 9 bases. V dropped 5 bases and J dropped 2; count of bases not matched to a gene: 7. Germline CDR1 reads MNHNY; CDR2 reads SVGAGI (reference sequence). There are 15 residues in the CDR3. The CDR3 sequence is CASSDGTGSAYEQYF. CDR3 nucleotides: TGTGCCAGCAGTGACGGGACAGGGTCCGCCTACGAGCAGTACTTC.

The chain is built from TRBV4-3 and TRBJ2-7; TRBD2 matches 7 bases. This CDR3 contains 14 residues. The V segment lost 0 bases and the J segment 4 bases; nucleotides outside the gene matches: 3. CDR1 LGHNA and CDR2 YSLEER come from the germline V gene. The CDR3 sequence: CASSQDWGGYEQYF. CDR3 DNA: TGCGCCAGCAGCCAAGATTGGGGGGGTTACGAGCAGTACTTC.

The chain has TRBV18 and TRBJ1-1, with TRBD1 as a possible D gene (5 bases). Trimming stripped 0 bases from V and 5 bases from J, with 13 bases between. CDR1 is KGHSH and CDR2 is LQKENI in the germline V gene. The CDR3 spans 15 residues. CDR3 in DNA: TGTGCCAGCTCACCACCGACCGCAGGGTGGACTGAAGCTTTCTTT. It codes for CASSPPTAGWTEAFF.

Comments on this clone: Other DNA sequences in the sample encode the same CDR3. V gene TRBV6-5 combines with J gene TRBJ1-1; D not resolved. The CDR3 loop spans 14 amino acids. Trimming removed 0 bases at V and 0 bases at J, with 5 bases between. CDR1 and CDR2 from the germline V gene are MNHEY and SVGAGI. The CDR3 loop is CASSYSHMNTEAFF. The CDR3 DNA follows: TGTGCCAGCAGTTACTCTCACATGAACACTGAAGCTTTCTTT.

The rearrangement uses TRBV7-3 and TRBJ2-2, with 8 nucleotides matching TRBD2. After removal of 2 bases from V and 13 bases from J, the junction contained 6 bases not matched to a gene. The CDR3 covers 13 residues. The V gene's germline CDR1 is SGHTA and CDR2 FQGTGA. The CDR3 DNA sequence: TGTGCCAGCAGCTTATCCCGCGGGGGGCCGCTGTTTTTT. This translates into CASSLSRGGPLFF.

This clone was seen once. The chain joins TRBV5-1 to TRBJ1-5; D not resolved. V shed 0 bases and J shed 0 bases, with 4 bases lying between them. The CDR3 totals 14 residues. Germline lookup yields CDR1 SGHRS and CDR2 YFSETQ. The CDR3 loop is CASSLDYSNQPQHF. The CDR3 coding sequence is TGCGCCAGCAGCTTGGACTATAGCAATCAGCCCCAGCATTTT.